The source of this T cell receptor (beta chain) is a study of CD8 T cells in Susac syndrome. CD8+ and CD4+ blood T cells underwent TCR beta sequencing. Random hexamers were used to reverse transcribe the RNA input (about 0.5 to 1 ug). MiXCR, run by TCRdb on the immunoSEQ multiplex PCR reads, gives a single entry per CDR3 protein. The table includes approximately 180,000 distinct CDR3 sequences, 90% to 95% detected once. CDR3 size: 15 residues. The V gene's germline CDR1 is SEHNR and CDR2 FQNEAQ (reference sequence). Unmatched junction bases numbered 7, after V lost 3 bases and J lost 8 bases. The clonotype originates from a human donor with Susac syndrome. The sequenced material came from CD4+ T cells from PBMCs. This chain links TRBV7-9 with TRBJ2-1; 10 bases line up with TRBD2. DNA for the CDR3: TGTGCCAGCAGCTTGTCTAGCGGGAGTGTCGATGAGCAGTTCTTC. Translating gives CASSLSSGSVDEQFF.